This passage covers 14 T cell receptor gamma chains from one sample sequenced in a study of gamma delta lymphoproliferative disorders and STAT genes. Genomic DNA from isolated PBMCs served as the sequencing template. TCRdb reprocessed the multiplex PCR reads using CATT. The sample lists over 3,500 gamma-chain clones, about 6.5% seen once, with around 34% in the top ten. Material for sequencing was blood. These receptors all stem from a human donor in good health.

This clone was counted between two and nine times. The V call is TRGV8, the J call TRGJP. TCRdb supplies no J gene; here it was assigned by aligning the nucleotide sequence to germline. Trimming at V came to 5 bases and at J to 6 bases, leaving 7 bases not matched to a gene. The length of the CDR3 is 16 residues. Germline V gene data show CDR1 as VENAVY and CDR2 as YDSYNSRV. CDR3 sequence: CATWGGGELGKKIKVF. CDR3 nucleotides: TGTGCCACCTGGGGGGGGGGAGAGTTGGGCAAAAAAATCAAGGTATTT.

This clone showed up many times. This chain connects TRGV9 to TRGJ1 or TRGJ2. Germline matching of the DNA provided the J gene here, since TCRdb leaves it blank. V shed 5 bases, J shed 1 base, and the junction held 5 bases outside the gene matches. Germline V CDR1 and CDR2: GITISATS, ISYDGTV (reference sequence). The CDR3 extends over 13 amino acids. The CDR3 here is CALWVSNYYKKLF. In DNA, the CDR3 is TGTGCCTTGTGGGTTTCTAATTATTATAAGAAACTCTTT.

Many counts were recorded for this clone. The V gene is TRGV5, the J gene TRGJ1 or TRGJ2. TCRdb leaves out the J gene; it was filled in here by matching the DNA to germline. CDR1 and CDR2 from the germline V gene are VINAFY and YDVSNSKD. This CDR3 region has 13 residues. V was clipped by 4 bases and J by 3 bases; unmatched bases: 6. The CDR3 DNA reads TGTGCCACCTGGGAAAACTCTTATTATAAGAAACTCTTT. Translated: CATWENSYYKKLF.

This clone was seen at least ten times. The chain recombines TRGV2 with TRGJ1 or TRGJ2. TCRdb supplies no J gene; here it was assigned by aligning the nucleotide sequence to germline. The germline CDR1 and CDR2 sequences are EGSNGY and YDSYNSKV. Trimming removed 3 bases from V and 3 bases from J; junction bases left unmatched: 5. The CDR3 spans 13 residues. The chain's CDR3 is CATWDSLYYKKLF. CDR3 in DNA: TGTGCCACCTGGGACAGCCTTTATTATAAGAAACTCTTT.

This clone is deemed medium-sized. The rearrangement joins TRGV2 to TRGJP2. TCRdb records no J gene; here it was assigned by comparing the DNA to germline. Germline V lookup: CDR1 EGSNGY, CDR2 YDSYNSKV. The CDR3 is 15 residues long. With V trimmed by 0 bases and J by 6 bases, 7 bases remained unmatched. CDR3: CATWDGPGCDWIKTF. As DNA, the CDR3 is TGTGCCACCTGGGACGGGCCGGGTTGTGATTGGATCAAGACGTTT.

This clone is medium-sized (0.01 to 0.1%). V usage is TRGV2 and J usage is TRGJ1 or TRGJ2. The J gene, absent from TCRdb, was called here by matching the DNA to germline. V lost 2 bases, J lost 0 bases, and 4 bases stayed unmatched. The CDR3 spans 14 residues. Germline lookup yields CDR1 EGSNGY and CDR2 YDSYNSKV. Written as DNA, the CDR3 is TGTGCCACCTGGGACGACCCGAATTATTATAAGAAACTCTTT. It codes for CATWDDPNYYKKLF.

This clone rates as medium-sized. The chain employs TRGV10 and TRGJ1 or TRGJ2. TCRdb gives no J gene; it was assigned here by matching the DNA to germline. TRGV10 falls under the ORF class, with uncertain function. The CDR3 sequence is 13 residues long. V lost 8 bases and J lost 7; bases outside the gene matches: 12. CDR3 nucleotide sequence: TGTGCTGCGTGGGATTATAACTTCTATAAGAAACTCTTT. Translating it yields CAAWDYNFYKKLF.

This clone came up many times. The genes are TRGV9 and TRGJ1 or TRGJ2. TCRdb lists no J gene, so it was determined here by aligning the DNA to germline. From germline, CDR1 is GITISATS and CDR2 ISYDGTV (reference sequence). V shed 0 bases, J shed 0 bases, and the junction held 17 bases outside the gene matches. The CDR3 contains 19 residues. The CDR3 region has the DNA TGTGCCTTGTGGGAGGTGCTCCGCCGAACGAACTTGAATTATTATAAGAAACTCTTT. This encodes CALWEVLRRTNLNYYKKLF.

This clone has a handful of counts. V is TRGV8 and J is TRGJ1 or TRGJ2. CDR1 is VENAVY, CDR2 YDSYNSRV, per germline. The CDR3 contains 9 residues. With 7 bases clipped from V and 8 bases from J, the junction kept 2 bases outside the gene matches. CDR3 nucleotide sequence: TGTGCCACCTGTAATAAGAAACTCTTT. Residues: CATCNKKLF.

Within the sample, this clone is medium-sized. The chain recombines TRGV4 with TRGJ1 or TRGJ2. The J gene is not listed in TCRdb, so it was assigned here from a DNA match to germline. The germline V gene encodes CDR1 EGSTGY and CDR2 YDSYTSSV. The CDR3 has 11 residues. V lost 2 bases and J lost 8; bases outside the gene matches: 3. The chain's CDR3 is CATWDADKKLF. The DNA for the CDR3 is TGTGCCACCTGGGATGCTGATAAGAAACTCTTT.

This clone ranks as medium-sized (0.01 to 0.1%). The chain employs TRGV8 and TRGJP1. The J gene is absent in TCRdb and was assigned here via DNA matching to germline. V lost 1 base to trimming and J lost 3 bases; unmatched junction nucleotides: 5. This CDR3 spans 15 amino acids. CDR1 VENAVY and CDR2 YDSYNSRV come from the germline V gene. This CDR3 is CATWDRFATGWFKIF. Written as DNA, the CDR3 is TGTGCCACCTGGGATAGATTTGCCACTGGTTGGTTCAAGATATTT.

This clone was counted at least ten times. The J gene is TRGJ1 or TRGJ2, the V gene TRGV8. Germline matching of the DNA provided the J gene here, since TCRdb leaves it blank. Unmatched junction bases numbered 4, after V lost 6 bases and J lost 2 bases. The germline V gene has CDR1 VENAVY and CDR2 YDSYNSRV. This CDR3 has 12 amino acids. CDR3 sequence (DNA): TGTGCCACCTGGATTTATTATTATAAGAAACTCTTT. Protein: CATWIYYYKKLF.

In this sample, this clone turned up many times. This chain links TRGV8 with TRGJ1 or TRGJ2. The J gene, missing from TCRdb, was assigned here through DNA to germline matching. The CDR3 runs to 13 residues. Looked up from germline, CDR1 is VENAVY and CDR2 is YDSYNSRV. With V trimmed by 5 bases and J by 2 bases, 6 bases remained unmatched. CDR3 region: CATWASDYYKKLF. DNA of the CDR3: TGTGCCACCTGGGCGTCGGATTATTATAAGAAACTCTTT.

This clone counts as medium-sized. The CDR3 protein is CATWDAPLDYKKLF. The CDR3 DNA reads as TGTGCCACCTGGGACGCGCCCCTTGATTATAAGAAACTCTTT. The rearrangement joins TRGV2 to TRGJ1 or TRGJ2. TCRdb is silent on the J gene; assignment here came from matching the DNA to germline. The length of the CDR3 is 14 residues. V was clipped by 2 bases and J by 5 bases; unmatched bases: 9. Germline values: CDR1 EGSNGY, CDR2 YDSYNSKV.